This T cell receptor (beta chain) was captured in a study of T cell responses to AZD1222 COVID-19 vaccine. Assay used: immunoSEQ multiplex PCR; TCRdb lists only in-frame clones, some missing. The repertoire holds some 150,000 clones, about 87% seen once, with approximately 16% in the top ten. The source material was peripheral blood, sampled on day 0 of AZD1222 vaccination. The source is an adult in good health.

DNA for the CDR3: TGTGCCACCAGTGATCGAAGGAGGGGCAATAGCAATCAGCCCCAGCATTTT. It encodes CATSDRRRGNSNQPQHF. The chain couples TRBV24-1 to TRBJ1-5, with D maybe TRBD1 (5 bases). The V end was cut by 3 bases, the J end by 0 bases, with 14 bases between. The CDR3 loop spans 17 amino acids. Germline V CDR1 and CDR2: KGHDR, SFDVKD.